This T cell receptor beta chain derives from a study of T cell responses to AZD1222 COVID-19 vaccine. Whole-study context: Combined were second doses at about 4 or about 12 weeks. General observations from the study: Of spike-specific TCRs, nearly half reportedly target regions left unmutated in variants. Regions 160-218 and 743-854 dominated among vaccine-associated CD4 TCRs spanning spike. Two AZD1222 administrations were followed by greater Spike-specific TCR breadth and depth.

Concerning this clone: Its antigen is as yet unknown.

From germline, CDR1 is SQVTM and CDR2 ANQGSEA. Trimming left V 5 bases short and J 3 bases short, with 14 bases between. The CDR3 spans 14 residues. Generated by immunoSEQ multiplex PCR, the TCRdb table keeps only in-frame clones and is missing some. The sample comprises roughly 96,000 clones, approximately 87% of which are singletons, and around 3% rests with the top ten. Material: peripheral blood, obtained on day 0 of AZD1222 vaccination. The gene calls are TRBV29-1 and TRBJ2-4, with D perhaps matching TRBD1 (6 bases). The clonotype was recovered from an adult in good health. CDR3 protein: CSVRQAMSKNIQYF. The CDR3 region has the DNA TGCAGCGTTCGACAGGCAATGAGCAAAAACATTCAGTACTTC.